These T cell receptor beta chains were read from a single sample in a study of T cells in Graves' hyperthyroidism and ophthalmopathy. TCRdb passed the multiplex PCR reads through MiXCR, listing each CDR3 protein once. Among some 380,000 distinct CDR3 sequences, about 13% were seen once, and the ten largest hold less than 25%. The material sequenced was blood. The receptors were gathered from a man aged 30 to 39 with Graves' hyperthyroidism that later progressed to Graves' ophthalmopathy. Both conserved end residues are part of each CDR3. A D gene is named only where the DNA matches it firmly. The size field is filled for only some rows; it gives once, few, many or a size class.

d_gene	v_gene	j_gene	abundance	CDR3aa	CDR3nt
-	TRBV28	TRBJ1-1	many	CASSFLSTLGGAGTEAFF	TGTGCCAGCAGTTTCCTATCTACTTTGGGGGGCGCGGGGACTGAAGCTTTCTTT
-	TRBV5-1	TRBJ2-3	many	CASRPGTTDTQYF	TGCGCCAGCAGACCAGGGACAACAGATACGCAGTATTTT
-	TRBV5-1	TRBJ2-1	few	CASRQTNEQFF	TGCGCCAGCAGACAGACTAATGAGCAGTTCTTC
TRBD1	TRBV6-1	TRBJ1-5	many	CASSYLGTGQPQPQHF	TGTGCCAGCAGTTACCTCGGGACAGGGCAGCCTCAGCCCCAGCATTTT
TRBD1	TRBV6-1	TRBJ2-7	-	CASSGTGSPEQYF	TGTGCCAGCAGTGGGACAGGGTCCCCCGAGCAGTACTTC
TRBD1	TRBV19	TRBJ1-1	many	CASSTAGQGVTEAFF	TGTGCCAGTAGTACCGCGGGACAGGGGGTGACTGAAGCTTTCTTT
-	TRBV30	TRBJ1-1	-	CAWRELRAEAFF	TGTGCCTGGCGGGAGCTTAGGGCTGAAGCTTTCTTT
-	TRBV2	TRBJ1-6	few	CASTPVAGGNNSPLHF	TGTGCCAGCACCCCCGTTGCCGGGGGTAATAATTCACCCCTCCACTTT
TRBD1	TRBV9	TRBJ2-5	once	CASSAGTGGSAWNQETQYF	TGTGCCAGCAGCGCCGGGACAGGGGGCTCCGCCTGGAACCAAGAGACCCAGTACTTC
TRBD1	TRBV11-2	TRBJ1-1	many	CASRPGGQGYTEAFF	TGTGCCAGCAGACCAGGGGGGCAGGGCTACACTGAAGCTTTCTTT
-	TRBV19	TRBJ1-5	-	CASSIMGDQPQHF	TGTGCCAGTAGTATTATGGGGGATCAGCCCCAGCATTTT
-	TRBV30	TRBJ1-5	many	CAWESLSNQPQHF	TGTGCCTGGGAAAGCCTTTCCAATCAGCCCCAGCATTTT
-	TRBV6-1	TRBJ1-5	-	CASSETMGQPQHF	TGTGCCAGCAGTGAGACAATGGGTCAGCCCCAGCATTTT
-	TRBV30	TRBJ1-5	few	CAWSQGPSNQPQHF	TGTGCCTGGAGCCAAGGACCCAGCAATCAGCCCCAGCATTTT
-	TRBV11-2	TRBJ2-7	-	CASSLGTAYGQYF	TGTGCCAGCAGCTTAGGGACAGCCTACGGGCAGTACTTC